This T cell receptor beta chain derives from a study of T cell responses to AZD1222 COVID-19 vaccine. Generated by immunoSEQ multiplex PCR, the TCRdb table keeps only in-frame clones and is missing some. The sample holds over 65,000 clones, more than 70% seen once. The study's findings and limits: Only a handful of AZD1222 recipients were seropositive at baseline. Two AZD1222 administrations were followed by greater Spike-specific TCR breadth and depth.

As to this clone: Its antigen is undetermined.

The TCR comes from an adult who received the AZD1222 COVID-19 vaccine. The sample consisted of peripheral blood, taken 28 days after the second AZD1222 dose.

CDR3 bases: TGTGCCACCATGACCCCGGGGGACTACGAGCAGTACTTC. This encodes CATMTPGDYEQYF. This chain connects TRBV19 to TRBJ2-7; a weak D match, TRBD2 (6 bases). The CDR3 covers 13 residues. Trimming shortened V by 10 bases and J by 3 bases, and 16 bases separated the two germline ends. In germline, CDR1 is LNHDA, CDR2 SQIVND (reference sequence).